Described below is a single T cell receptor (beta chain) sequence and its context. Its matching antigen is unknown. It was CD45RO-negative cells, positively selected for CCR7, that made up naive CD8 cells, with terminally differentiated effector memory CD45RA+ cells excluded. The sample belongs to a study of shared clonotypes between healthy human individuals. Study outcomes and limitations: Since donors were few, the genetic and exposure-history diversity represented was limited.

The protocol was immunoSEQ multiplex PCR, while the TCRdb copy is restricted to in-frame clones and leaves out a portion. The sample holds about 2.1 million clones, around 93% seen once. CDR3 length equals 16 residues. The ends lost 5 bases at V and 6 bases at J; junction bases unmatched: 12. Germline-derived CDR1 and CDR2 are MNHEY and SMNVEV (reference sequence). J is TRBJ2-1 and V is TRBV27; TRBD2 matches at 8 bases. The TCR sequence derives from a man aged 18 to 29 in good health. Some clones in this sample may be carry-over from other donors' samples. The specimen sequenced was naive CD8+ T cells from PBMCs. CDR3 coding DNA: TGTGCCAGCAGTACCCCGACTAGCGCCTGGGGCAATGAGCAGTTCTTC. Translated: CASSTPTSAWGNEQFF.